Shown below are 19 T cell receptor beta chains from a single sample sequenced in a study of blood T cell repertoires in COVID-19. Some clones are missing from TCRdb's copy, which holds only in-frame ones; the method was immunoSEQ multiplex PCR. The sample lists under 150,000 clones, over 75% seen once, with around 1.5% in the top ten. Sample: peripheral blood. The receptors stem from a man aged 45-65 years with acute or convalescent COVID-19.

In its sample, this clone was seen once. V usage is TRBV23-1 and J usage is TRBJ2-5, with D possibly matching TRBD1 (6 bases). TRBV23-1 is an open reading frame, and its role is uncertain. This CDR3 contains 17 residues. V gave up 4 bases and J gave up 3 bases, with 21 bases separating them. The CDR3 bases are TGCGCCAGCAGTCTCGGGAACAGGGAGAGTAGAGAAGAGACCCAGTACTTC. Translation gives CASSLGNRESREETQYF.

A note on this clone: The junction shows a germline mismatch at one end, possibly a read error. The rearrangement joins TRBV5-4 to TRBJ2-1; 10 bases agree with TRBD1. CDR1 SGHNT and CDR2 YYREEE come from the germline V gene (reference sequence). CDR3 size: 17 residues. CDR3 residues: CATSSGTGDSSYNEQFF. In nucleotides, the CDR3 is TGTGCCACCAGCTCTGGGACAGGGGATTCCTCGTACAATGAGCAGTTCTTC.

For this clone: The junction departs from germline at one end; a sequencing error may be responsible. The chain combines TRBV29-1 with TRBJ1-2, with D possibly being TRBD1 (5 bases). Germline assignment: CDR1 SQVTM and CDR2 ANQGSEA. The CDR3 is 11 residues long. For the CDR3, the DNA is TGCAGCGTTGGCGGGGGGTATGCCTACACCTTC. Translated, it gives CSVGGGYAYTF.

V and J are TRBV5-5 and TRBJ2-2, with 10 bases that match TRBD2. Germline-derived CDR1 and CDR2 are SGHKS and YYEKEE (reference sequence). V shed 6 bases, J shed 0 bases, and the junction held 2 bases outside the gene matches. This CDR3 is built from 15 residues. CDR3 DNA: TGTGCCAGCATTACTAGCGGGGCGAACACCGGGGAGCTGTTTTTT. Translation: CASITSGANTGELFF.

The rearrangement joins TRBV10-1 to TRBJ2-5, with a possible D match to TRBD1 (6 bases). Germline V gene data show CDR1 as WNHNN and CDR2 as SYGVQD (reference sequence). This CDR3 has 14 amino acids. V was trimmed by 6 bases and J by 2 bases, leaving 13 bases between them. The CDR3 is CASSPQGQQETQYF. The DNA of the CDR3 is TGCGCCAGCAGCCCACAGGGTCAACAAGAGACCCAGTACTTC.

This chain links TRBV19 with TRBJ2-5; 10 nucleotides match TRBD2. The CDR3 is 15 residues long. Germline V gene lookup returns CDR1 LNHDA and CDR2 SQIVND (reference sequence). J was trimmed by 4 bases and V by 2 bases; bases with no gene match: 4. This chain's CDR3 is CASSIPGLARETQYF. For the CDR3, the DNA is TGTGCCAGTAGTATACCGGGACTAGCGAGAGAGACCCAGTACTTC.

V usage is TRBV2 and J usage is TRBJ1-2, with 8 bases lining up with TRBD1. Per the germline V gene, CDR1 is SNHLY and CDR2 is FYNNEI. This CDR3 contains 15 residues. After removal of 5 bases from V and 5 bases from J, the junction contained 10 bases not matched to a gene. The CDR3 DNA follows: TGTGCCAGCAGTCCCAGACAGGGGCCTTCTTATGGCTACACCTTC. This sequence encodes CASSPRQGPSYGYTF. The entire variable domain, with the rest obtained from reference TRBV2 and TRBJ1-2, is as follows: EPEVTQTPSHQVTQMGQEVILRCVPISNHLYFYWYRQILGQKVEFLVSFYNNEISEKSEIFDDQFSVERPDGSNFTLKIRSTKLEDSAMYFCASSPRQGPSYGYTFGSGTRLTVV.

This chain links TRBV7-8 with TRBJ2-7; a possible D gene is TRBD2 (6 bases). Germline CDR1 SGHVS, CDR2 FQNEAQ. Trimming removed 4 bases at V and 1 base at J, with 11 bases between. This CDR3 has 14 residues. DNA for the CDR3: TGTGCCAGCAGCTGGGGACTTCCATCCTACGAGCAGTACTTC. Its translation: CASSWGLPSYEQYF.

V gene TRBV10-2 combines with J gene TRBJ2-2, with D maybe TRBD2 (5 bases). This CDR3 region has 16 residues. CDR1 WSHSY and CDR2 SAAADI come from the germline V gene. Trimming shortened V by 3 bases and J by 1 base, and 12 bases separated the two germline ends. The CDR3, as DNA: TGCGCCAGCAGTGAAGAGGGAAGATGGAACACCGGGGAGCTGTTTTTT. Translated: CASSEEGRWNTGELFF.

The chain joins TRBV4-1 to TRBJ1-1, with D hard to call. Trimming pared 5 bases from V and 4 bases from J, leaving 5 bases between. The CDR3 covers 11 residues. Germline CDR1 and CDR2: MGHRA and YSYEKL. CDR3 DNA sequence: TGCGCCAGCAGCGGAGGCACTGAAGCTTTCTTT. This gives the protein CASSGGTEAFF.

The rearrangement joins TRBV18 to TRBJ1-4; 9 nucleotides align to TRBD1. Germline trimming cut 6 bases from V and 6 bases from J; bases unmatched to any gene: 2. CDR1 is KGHSH and CDR2 is LQKENI in the germline V gene. The CDR3 spans 13 residues. The CDR3 sequence: CASSRTGDEKLFF. The CDR3 DNA sequence: TGTGCCAGCTCCAGGACAGGGGATGAAAAACTGTTTTTT. Combining the CDR3 with reference TRBV18 and TRBJ1-4 gives the whole variable domain NAGVMQNPRHLVRRRGQEARLRCSPMKGHSHVYWYRQLPEEGLKFMVYLQKENIIDESGMPKERFSAEFPKEGPSILRIQQVVRGDSAAYFCASSRTGDEKLFFGSGTQLSVL.

This clone showed up just a few times. This chain uses TRBV19 with TRBJ1-1; weak D call: TRBD1 (6 bases). Trimming shortened V by 7 bases and J by 2 bases, and 20 bases separated the two germline ends. Per germline, CDR1 LNHDA and CDR2 SQIVND (reference sequence). The CDR3 loop spans 16 amino acids. CDR3 sequence: CASTIWGKGGNTEAFF. The CDR3 DNA reads TGTGCCAGTACCATCTGGGGGAAAGGGGGTAACACTGAAGCTTTCTTT.

The rearrangement uses TRBV5-3 and TRBJ1-2; 7 nucleotides line up with TRBD1. TRBV5-3 is given ORF status, its function remaining uncertain. The V segment lost 0 bases and the J segment 8 bases; nucleotides outside the gene matches: 7. The CDR3 consists of 14 residues. CDR3 loop: CARSLGQGMGGYTF. The CDR3 nucleotides are TGTGCCAGAAGCTTGGGACAGGGAATGGGGGGCTACACCTTC.

V and J are TRBV6-5 and TRBJ1-2; 10 bases line up with TRBD1. J was trimmed by 8 bases and V by 6 bases; bases with no gene match: 6. CDR3 length: 13 residues. Germline lookup yields CDR1 MNHEY and CDR2 SVGAGI. The CDR3 bases are TGTGCCAGCAGCGATGACAGGGGGCGCGGCTACACCTTC. It codes for CASSDDRGRGYTF.

DNA of the CDR3: TGTGCCAGCAGTGAAGCCCACAGGGGGCGGACAGATACGCAGTATTTT. Translating gives CASSEAHRGRTDTQYF. The chain is built from TRBV2 and TRBJ2-3; the match to TRBD1 covers 9 bases. V gave up 0 bases and J gave up 3 bases; unmatched junction bases: 4. The length of the CDR3 is 16 residues. CDR1 and CDR2 from the germline V gene are SNHLY and FYNNEI.

The J gene is TRBJ2-1, the V gene TRBV10-3; 9 nucleotides line up with TRBD1. V lost 4 bases and J lost 3; bases outside the gene matches: 7. This CDR3 is 16 amino acids long. Germline V gives CDR1 ENHRY, CDR2 SYGVKD. The CDR3 sequence is CAISGDRGSVYNEQFF. The CDR3, as DNA: TGTGCCATCAGTGGCGACAGGGGGTCCGTCTACAATGAGCAGTTCTTC.

This chain links TRBV10-3 with TRBJ2-7, with 8 nucleotides matching TRBD2. The CDR3 spans 14 residues. V was pared by 0 bases and J by 5 bases, with 3 bases of the junction left unmatched. Germline CDR1 reads ENHRY; CDR2 reads SYGVKD. CDR3 residues: CAISESTSAHEQYF. The DNA for the CDR3 is TGTGCCATCAGTGAGTCGACTAGCGCCCACGAGCAGTACTTC.

This CDR3 is CASSSGGRPDYGYTF. For the CDR3, the DNA is TGTGCCAGCAGTTCCGGTGGGAGACCAGACTATGGCTACACCTTC. V gene TRBV27 combines with J gene TRBJ1-2; no reliable D call. Germline V gene data show CDR1 as MNHEY and CDR2 as SMNVEV (reference sequence). V dropped 4 bases and J dropped 3 bases, with 15 bases sitting between them. CDR3 length: 15 residues.

The chain is built from TRBV19 and TRBJ2-3; 9 bases map to TRBD1. Germline CDR1 and CDR2: LNHDA and SQIVND (reference sequence). The CDR3 has 14 residues. The V gene end was trimmed by 6 bases and the J gene end by 6 bases; junction bases not matched to a gene: 7. CDR3 coding DNA: TGTGCCAGTAGCCTCGGGACAGGGAAGGATACGCAGTATTTT. It translates to CASSLGTGKDTQYF.